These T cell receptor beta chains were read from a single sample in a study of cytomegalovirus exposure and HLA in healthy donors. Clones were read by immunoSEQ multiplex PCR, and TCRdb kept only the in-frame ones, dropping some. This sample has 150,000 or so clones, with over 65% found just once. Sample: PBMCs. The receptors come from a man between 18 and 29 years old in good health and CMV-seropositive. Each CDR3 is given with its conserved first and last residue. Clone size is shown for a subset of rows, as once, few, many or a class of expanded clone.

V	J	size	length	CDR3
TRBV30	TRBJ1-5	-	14	CAWSVNGGQQPQHF
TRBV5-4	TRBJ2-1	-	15	CASSRPGHPNNEQFF
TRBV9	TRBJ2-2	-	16	CASSVVGGSFTGELFF
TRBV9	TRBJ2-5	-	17	CASSVDLAGAVQETQYF
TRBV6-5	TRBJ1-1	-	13	CASFQGGNTEAFF
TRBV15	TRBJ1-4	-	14	CATTSGGQDEKLFF
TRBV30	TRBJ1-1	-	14	CAWSQQGLNTEAFF
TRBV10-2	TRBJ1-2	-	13	CASSGTGDYGYTF
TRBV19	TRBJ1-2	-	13	CASRLQGSNGYTF
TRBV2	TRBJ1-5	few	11	CASSLRQPQHF
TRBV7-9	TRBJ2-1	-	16	CASSYETESSYNEQFF
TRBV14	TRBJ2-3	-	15	CASSLHRGLTDTQYF
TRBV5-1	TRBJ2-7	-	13	CASSFDSAYEQYF
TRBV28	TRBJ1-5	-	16	CASSPPGQGGNQPQHF
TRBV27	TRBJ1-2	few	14	CASSPRQGASGYTF
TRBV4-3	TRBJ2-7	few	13	CASSHSRGLEQYF
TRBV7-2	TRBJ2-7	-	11	CASSSTYEQYF
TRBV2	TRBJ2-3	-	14	CASSSGQGGNTQYF
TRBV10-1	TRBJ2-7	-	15	CASSESVPRLSEQYF
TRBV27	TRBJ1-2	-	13	CATRTDPNYGYTF
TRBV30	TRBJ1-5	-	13	CAWSVSPTGPQHF
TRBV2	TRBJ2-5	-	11	CASKKGETQYF
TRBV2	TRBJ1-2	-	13	CASSARAPYGYTF
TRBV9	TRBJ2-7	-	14	CASSFRGVPYEQYF
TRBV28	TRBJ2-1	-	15	CASRPLGGPHNEQFF
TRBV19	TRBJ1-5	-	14	CASSPPEANQPQHF
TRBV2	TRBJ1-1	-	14	CASSEAPPGTEAFF
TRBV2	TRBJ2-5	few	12	CAIKKEGGTQYF
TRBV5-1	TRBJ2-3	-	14	CASSLGGVRDTQYF
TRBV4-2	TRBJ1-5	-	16	CASSSTGTGTDQPQHF
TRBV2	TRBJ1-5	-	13	CASRGQLNQPQHF
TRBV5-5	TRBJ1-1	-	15	CASSSLPGVNTEAFF
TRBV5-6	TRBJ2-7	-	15	CASSPQETGGYEQYF
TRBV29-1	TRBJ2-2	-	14	CSVERGGQAGELFF
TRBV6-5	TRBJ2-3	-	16	CASSYVSGHVTDTQYF
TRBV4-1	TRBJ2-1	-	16	CASSQVGGRTVDEQFF
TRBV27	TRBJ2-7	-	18	CASSLMSLAGQRRHEQYF
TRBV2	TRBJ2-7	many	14	CASYKSSRDYEQYF
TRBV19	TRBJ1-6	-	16	CASSYREGGDNSPLHF
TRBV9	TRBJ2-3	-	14	CASSTQASTDTQYF